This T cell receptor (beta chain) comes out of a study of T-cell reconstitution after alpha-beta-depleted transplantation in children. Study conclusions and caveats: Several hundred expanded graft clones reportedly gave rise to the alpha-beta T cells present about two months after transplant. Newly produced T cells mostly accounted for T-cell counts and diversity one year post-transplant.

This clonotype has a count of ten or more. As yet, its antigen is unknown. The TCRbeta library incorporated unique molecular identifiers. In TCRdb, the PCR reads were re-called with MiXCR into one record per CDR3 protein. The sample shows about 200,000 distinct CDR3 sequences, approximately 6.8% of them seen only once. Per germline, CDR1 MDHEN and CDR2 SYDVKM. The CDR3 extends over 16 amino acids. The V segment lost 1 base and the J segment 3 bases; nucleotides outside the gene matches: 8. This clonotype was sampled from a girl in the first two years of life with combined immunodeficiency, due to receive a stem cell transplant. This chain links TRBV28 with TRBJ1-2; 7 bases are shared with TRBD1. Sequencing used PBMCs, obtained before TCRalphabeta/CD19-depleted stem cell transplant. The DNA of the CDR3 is TGTGCCAGCAGTTTATCCCCCCGACAGGGCGACTATGGCTACACCTTC. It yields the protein CASSLSPRQGDYGYTF.